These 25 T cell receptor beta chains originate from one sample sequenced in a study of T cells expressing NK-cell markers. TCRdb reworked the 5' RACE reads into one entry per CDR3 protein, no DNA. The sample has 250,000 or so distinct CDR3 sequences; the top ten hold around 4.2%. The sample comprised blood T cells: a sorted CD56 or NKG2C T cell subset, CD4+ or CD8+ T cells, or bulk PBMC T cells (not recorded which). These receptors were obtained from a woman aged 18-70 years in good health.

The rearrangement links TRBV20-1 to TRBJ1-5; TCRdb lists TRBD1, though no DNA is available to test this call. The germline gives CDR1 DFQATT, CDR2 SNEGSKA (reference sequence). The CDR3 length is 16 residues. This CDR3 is CSASMAGRQENQPQHF.

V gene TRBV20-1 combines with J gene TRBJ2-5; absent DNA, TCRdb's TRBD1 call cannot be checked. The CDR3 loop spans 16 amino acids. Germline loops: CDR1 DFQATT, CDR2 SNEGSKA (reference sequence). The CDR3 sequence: CSATLGGGDVEETQYF.

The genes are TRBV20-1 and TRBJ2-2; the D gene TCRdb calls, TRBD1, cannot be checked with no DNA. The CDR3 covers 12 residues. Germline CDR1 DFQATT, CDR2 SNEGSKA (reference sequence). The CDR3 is CSARDEGGALFF.

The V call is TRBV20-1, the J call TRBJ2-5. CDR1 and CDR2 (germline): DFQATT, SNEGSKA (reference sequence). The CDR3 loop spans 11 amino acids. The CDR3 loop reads CSARQQETQYF.

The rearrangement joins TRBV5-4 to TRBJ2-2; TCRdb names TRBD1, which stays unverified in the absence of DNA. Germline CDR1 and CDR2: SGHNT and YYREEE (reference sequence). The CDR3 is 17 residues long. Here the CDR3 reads CASSLYQGGSNTGELFF.

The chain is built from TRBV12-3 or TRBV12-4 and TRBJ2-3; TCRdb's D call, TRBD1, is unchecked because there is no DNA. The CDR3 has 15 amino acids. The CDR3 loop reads CASTLGDRAADTQYF.

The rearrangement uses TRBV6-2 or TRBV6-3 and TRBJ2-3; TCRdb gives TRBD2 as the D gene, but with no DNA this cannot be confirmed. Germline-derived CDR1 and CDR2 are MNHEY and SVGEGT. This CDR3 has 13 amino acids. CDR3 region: CASSYAAGDTQYF.

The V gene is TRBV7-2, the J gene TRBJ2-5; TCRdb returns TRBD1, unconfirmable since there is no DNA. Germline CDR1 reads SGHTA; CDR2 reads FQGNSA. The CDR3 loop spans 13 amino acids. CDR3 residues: CASSLRGAETQYF. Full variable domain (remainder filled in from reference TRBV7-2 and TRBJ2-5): GAGVSQSPSNKVTEKGKDVELRCDPISGHTALYWYRQSLGQGLEFLIYFQGNSAPDKSGLPSDRFSAERTGGSVSTLTIQRTQQEDSAVYLCASSLRGAETQYFGPGTRLLVL.

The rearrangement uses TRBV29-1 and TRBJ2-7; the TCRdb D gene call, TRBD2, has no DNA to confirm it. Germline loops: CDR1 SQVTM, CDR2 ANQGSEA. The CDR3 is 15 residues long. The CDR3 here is CSVAHSLAVSYEQYF.

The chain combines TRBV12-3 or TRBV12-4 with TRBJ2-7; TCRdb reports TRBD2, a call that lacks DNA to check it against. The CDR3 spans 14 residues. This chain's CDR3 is CASSLLAGPYEQYF.

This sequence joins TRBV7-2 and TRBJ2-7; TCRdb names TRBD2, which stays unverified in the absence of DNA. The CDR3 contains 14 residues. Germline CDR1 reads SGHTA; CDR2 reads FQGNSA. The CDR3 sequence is CASSKTGLVYEQYF.

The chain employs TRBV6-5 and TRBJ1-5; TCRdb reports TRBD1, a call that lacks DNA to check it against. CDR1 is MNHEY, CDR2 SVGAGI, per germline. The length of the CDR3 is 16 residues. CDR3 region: CASSSQRGQDNQPQHF.

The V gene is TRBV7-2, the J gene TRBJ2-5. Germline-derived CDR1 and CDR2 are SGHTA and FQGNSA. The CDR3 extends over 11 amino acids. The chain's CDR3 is CASSLSETQYF.

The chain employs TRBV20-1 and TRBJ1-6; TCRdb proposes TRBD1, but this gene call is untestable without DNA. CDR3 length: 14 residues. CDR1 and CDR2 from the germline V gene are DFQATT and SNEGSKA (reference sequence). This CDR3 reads CSAGKDRGNSPLHF.

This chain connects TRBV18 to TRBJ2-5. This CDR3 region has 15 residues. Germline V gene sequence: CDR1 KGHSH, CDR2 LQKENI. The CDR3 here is CASSPQAGPAETQYF.

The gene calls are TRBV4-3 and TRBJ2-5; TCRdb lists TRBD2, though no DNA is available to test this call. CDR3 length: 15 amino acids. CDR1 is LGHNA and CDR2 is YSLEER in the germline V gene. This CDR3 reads CASSQDGLADETQYF.

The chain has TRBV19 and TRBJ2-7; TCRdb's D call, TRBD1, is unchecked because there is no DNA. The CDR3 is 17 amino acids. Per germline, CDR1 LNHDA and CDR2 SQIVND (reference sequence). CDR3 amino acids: CASSIRVDHRQGSEQYF.

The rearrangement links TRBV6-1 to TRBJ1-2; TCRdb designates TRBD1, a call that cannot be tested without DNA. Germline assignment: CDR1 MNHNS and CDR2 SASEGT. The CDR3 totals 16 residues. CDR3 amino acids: CASRPPGGRANYGYTF.

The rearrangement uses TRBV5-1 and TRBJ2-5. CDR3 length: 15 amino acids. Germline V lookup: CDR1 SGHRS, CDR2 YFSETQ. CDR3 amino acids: CASSPQLGSQETQYF. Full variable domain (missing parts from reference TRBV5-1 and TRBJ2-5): KAGVTQTPRYLIKTRGQQVTLSCSPISGHRSVSWYQQTPGQGLQFLFEYFSETQRNKGNFPGRFSGRQFSNSRSEMNVSTLELGDSALYLCASSPQLGSQETQYFGPGTRLLVL.

The CDR3 sequence is CASSPRPLDFGGNQPQHF. The chain is built from TRBV27 and TRBJ1-5; TCRdb indicates TRBD1, and absent DNA this call remains unverified. Germline CDR1 MNHEY, CDR2 SMNVEV (reference sequence). CDR3 size: 18 residues.

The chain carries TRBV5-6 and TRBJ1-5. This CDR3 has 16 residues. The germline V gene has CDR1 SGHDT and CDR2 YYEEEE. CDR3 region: CASSLKSLYSNQPQHF.

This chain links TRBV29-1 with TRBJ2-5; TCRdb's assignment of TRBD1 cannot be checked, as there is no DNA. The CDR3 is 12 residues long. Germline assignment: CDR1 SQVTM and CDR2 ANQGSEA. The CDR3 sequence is CSARWYGETQYF.

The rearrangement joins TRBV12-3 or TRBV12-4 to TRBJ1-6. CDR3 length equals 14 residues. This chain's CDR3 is CASRPTGEGLALHF.

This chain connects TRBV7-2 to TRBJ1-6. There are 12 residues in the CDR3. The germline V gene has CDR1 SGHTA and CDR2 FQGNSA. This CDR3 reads CASSLGNSPLHF.

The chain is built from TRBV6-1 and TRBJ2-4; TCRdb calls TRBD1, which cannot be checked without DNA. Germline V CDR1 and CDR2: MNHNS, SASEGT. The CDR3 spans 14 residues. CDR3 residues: CASSEHQGPHIQYF.